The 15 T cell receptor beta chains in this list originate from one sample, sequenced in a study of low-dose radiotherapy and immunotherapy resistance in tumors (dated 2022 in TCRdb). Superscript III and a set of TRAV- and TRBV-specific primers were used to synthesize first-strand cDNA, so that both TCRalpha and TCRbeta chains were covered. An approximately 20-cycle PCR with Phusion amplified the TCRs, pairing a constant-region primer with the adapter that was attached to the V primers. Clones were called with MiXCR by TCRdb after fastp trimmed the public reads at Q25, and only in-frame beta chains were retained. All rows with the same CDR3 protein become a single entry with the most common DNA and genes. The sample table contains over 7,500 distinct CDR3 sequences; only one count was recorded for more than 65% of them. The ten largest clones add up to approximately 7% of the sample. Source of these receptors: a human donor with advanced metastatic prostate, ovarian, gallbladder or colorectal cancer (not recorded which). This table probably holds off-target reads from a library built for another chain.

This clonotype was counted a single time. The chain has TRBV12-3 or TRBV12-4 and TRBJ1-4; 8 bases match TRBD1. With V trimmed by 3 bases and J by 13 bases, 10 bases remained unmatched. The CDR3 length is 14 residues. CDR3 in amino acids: CASSLTGASRGLFF. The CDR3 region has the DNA TGTGCCAGCAGTTTGACAGGGGCGTCGAGGGGACTGTTTTTT.

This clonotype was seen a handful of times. The CDR3 DNA is TGTGCCAGCAGTTGGGTCCAGGGGATTCAGCCCCAGCATTTT. It translates to CASSWVQGIQPQHF. The chain employs TRBV26 and TRBJ1-5; the table calls TRBD1, which could not be checked here. TRBV26 is listed as a pseudogene. The CDR3 is 14 amino acids.

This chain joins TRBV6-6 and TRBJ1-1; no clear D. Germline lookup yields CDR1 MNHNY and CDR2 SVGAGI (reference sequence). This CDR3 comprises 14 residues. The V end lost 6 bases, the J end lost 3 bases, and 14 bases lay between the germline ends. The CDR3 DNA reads TGTGCCAGCAGAAGGACGTCTTGGGACACTGAAGCTTTCTTT. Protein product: CASRRTSWDTEAFF.

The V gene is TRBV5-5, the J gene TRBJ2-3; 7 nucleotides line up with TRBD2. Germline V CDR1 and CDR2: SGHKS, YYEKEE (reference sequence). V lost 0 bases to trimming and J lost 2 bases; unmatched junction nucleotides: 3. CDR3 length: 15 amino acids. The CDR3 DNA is TGTGCCAGCAGCTTGGGGCTAGCGGCCACAGATACGCAGTATTTT. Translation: CASSLGLAATDTQYF.

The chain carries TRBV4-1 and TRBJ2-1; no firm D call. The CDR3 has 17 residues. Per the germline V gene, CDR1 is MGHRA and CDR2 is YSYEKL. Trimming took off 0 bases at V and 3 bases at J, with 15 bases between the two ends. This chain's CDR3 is CASSQDPGKGSYNEQFF. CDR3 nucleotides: TGCGCCAGCAGCCAAGATCCCGGAAAGGGCAGCTACAATGAGCAGTTCTTC.

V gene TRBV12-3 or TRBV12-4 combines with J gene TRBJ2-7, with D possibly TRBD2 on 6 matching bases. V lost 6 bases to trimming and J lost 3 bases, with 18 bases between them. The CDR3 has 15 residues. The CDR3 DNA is TGTGCCAGCAGCCCGCTTGGGGGAGGCAGCTACGAGCAGTACTTC. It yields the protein CASSPLGGGSYEQYF.

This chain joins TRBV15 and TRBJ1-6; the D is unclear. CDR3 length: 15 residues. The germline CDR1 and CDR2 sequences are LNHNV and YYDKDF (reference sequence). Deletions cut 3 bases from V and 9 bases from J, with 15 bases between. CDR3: CATSRTRIDGSPLHF. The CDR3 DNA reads TGTGCCACCAGCAGGACCCGAATAGACGGTTCACCCCTCCACTTT.

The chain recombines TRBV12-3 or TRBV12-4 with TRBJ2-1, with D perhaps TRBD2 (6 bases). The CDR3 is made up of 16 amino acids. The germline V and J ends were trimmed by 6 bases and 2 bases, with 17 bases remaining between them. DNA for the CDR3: TGTGCCAGCAGCCTAAGGCGGCTAGCGCCCTACAATGAGCAGTTCTTC. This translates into CASSLRRLAPYNEQFF.

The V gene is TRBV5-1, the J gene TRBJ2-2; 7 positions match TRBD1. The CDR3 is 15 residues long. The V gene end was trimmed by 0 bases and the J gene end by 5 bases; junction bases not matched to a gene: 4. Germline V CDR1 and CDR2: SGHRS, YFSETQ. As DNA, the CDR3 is TGCGCCAGCAGCTTGGGACAGGGCGGGACCGGGGAGCTGTTTTTT. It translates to CASSLGQGGTGELFF.

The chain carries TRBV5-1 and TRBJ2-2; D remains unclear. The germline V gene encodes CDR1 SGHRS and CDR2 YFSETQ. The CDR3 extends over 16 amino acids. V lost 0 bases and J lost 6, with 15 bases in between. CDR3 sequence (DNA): TGCGCCAGCAGCTTGGAGCGTGACAAAGGTCCCGGGGAGCTGTTTTTT. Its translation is CASSLERDKGPGELFF.

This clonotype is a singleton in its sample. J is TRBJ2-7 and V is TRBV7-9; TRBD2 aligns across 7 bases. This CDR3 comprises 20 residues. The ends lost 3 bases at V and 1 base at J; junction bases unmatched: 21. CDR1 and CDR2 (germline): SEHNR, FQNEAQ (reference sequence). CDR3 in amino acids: CASSLALGLAERGRSYEQYF. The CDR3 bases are TGTGCCAGCAGCTTGGCATTGGGCCTAGCGGAGCGAGGACGTTCCTACGAGCAGTACTTC. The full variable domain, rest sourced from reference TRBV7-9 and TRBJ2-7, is DTGVSQNPRHKITKRGQNVTFRCDPISEHNRLYWYRQTLGQGPEFLTYFQNEAQLEKSRLLSDRFSAERPKGSFSTLEIQRTEQGDSAMYLCASSLALGLAERGRSYEQYFGPGTRLTVT.

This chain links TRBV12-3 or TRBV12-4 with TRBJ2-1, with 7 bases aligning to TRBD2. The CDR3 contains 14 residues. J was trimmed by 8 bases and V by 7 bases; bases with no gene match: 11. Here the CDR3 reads CASIRTSSLDEQFF. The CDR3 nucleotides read TGTGCCAGCATCCGGACTAGTTCCCTCGATGAGCAGTTCTTC.

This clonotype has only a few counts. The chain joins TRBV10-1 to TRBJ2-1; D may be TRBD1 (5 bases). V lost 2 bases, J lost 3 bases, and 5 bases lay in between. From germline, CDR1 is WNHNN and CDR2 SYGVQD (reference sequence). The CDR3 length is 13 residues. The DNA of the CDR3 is TGCGCCAGCAGTGAGGACAGCTACAATGAGCAGTTCTTC. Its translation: CASSEDSYNEQFF.

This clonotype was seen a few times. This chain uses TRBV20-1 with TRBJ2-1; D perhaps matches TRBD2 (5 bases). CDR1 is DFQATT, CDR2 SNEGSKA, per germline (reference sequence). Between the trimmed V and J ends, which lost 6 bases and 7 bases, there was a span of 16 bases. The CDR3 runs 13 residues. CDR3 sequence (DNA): TGCAGTGCGGACTCCCTAGTGGTTAATGAGCAGTTCTTC. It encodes CSADSLVVNEQFF.

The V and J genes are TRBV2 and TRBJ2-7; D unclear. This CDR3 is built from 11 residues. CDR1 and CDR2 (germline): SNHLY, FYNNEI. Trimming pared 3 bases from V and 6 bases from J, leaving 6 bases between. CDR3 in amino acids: CASSDEREQYF. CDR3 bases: TGTGCCAGCAGTGATGAGCGCGAGCAGTACTTC.